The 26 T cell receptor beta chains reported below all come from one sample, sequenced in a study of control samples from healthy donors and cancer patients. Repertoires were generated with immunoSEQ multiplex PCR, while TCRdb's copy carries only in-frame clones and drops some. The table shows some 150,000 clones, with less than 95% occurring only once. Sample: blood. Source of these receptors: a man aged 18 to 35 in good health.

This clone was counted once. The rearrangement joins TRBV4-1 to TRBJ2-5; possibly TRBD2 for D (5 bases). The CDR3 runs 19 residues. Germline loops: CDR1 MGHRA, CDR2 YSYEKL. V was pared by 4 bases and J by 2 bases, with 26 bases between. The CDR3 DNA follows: TGCGCCAGCAGCCGGACCCGGACGGGGTTAAGTAGGAGTCAAGAGACCCAGTACTTC. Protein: CASSRTRTGLSRSQETQYF.

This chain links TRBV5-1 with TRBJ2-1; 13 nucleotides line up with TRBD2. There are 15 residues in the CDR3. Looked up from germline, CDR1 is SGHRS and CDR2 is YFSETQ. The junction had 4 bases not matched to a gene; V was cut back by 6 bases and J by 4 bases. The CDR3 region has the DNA TGCGCCAGCACCCGGACTAGCGGGGGTTACAATGAGCAGTTCTTC. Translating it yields CASTRTSGGYNEQFF.

The CDR3 protein is CASSLAPGNTEAFF. CDR3 DNA: TGTGCCAGCAGCTTAGCTCCGGGGAACACTGAAGCTTTCTTT. V usage is TRBV7-2 and J usage is TRBJ1-1, with D unresolved. Germline values: CDR1 SGHTA, CDR2 FQGNSA. The CDR3 runs 14 residues. Trimming took 0 bases from V and 1 from J, leaving 6 bases between them.

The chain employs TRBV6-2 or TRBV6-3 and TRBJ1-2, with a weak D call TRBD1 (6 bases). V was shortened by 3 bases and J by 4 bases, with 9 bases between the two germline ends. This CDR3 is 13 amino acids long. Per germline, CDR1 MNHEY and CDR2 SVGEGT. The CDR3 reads CASSYSGVYGYTF. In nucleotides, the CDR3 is TGTGCCAGCAGTTATTCAGGGGTCTATGGCTACACCTTC.

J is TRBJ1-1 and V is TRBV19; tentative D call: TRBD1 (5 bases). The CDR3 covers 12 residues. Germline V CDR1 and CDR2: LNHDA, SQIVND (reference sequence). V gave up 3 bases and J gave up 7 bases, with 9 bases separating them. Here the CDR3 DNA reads TGTGCCAGTAGTATGGGGGTAAATGAAGCTTTCTTT. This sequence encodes CASSMGVNEAFF.

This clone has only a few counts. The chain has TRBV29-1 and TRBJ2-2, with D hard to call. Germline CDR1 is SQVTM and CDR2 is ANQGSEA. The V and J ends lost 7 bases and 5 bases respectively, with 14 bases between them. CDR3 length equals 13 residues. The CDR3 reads CSATPLGTGELFF. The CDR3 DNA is TGCAGCGCGACTCCCCTTGGTACCGGGGAGCTGTTTTTT.

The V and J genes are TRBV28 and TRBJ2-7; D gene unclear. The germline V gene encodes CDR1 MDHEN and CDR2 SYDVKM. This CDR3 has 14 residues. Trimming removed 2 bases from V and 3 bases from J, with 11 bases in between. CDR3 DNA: TGTGCCAGCAGTTTAGAGTACAGCAACTACGAGCAGTACTTC. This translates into CASSLEYSNYEQYF.

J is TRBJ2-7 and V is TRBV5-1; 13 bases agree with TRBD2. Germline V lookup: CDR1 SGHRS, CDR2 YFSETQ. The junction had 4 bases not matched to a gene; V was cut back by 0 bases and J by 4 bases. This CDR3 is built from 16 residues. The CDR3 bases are TGCGCCAGCAGCTTGGGAGGGACTAGCGGGGCTTACGAGCAGTACTTC. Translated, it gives CASSLGGTSGAYEQYF.

Here the CDR3 reads CAGEAGGYNEQFF. In DNA form, the CDR3 reads TGCGCCGGGGAAGCGGGGGGATACAATGAGCAGTTCTTC. The chain has TRBV4-3 and TRBJ2-1; TRBD2 matches at 9 bases. This CDR3 comprises 13 residues. Germline CDR1 LGHNA, CDR2 YSLEER. Trimming at V came to 11 bases and at J to 4 bases, leaving 6 bases not matched to a gene.

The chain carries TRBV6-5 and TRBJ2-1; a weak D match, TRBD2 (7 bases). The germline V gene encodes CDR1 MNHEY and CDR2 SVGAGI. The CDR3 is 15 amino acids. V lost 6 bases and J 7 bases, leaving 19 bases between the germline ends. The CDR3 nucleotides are TGTGCCAGCAGGAGGCTAGGGGGGGTCACGAATGAGCAGTTCTTC. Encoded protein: CASRRLGGVTNEQFF.

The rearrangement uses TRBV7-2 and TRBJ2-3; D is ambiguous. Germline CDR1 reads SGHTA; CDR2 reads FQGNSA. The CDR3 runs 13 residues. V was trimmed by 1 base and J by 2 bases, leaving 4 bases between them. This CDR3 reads CASSLDFTDTQYF. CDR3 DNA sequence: TGTGCCAGCAGCTTAGACTTCACAGATACGCAGTATTTT.

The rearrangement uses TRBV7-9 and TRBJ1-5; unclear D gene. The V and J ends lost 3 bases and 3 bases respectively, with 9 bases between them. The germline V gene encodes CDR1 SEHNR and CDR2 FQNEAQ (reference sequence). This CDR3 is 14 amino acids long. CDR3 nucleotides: TGTGCCAGCAGCTTGGAACAGAACAATCAGCCCCAGCATTTT. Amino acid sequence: CASSLEQNNQPQHF.

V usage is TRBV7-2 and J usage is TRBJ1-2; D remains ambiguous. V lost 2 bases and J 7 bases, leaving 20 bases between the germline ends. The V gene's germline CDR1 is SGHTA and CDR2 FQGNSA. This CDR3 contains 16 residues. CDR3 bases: TGTGCCAGCAGCTTACCCAGACGGAACCTTTGGGTTGGCTACACCTTC. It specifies CASSLPRRNLWVGYTF.

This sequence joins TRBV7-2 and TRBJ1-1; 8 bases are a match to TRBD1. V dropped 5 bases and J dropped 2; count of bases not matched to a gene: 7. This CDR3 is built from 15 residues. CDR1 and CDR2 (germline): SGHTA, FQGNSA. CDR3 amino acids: CASSLRTGFNTEAFF. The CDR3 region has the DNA TGTGCCAGCAGCCTAAGGACAGGGTTCAACACTGAAGCTTTCTTT. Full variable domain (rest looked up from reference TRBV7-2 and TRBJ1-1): GAGVSQSPSNKVTEKGKDVELRCDPISGHTALYWYRQSLGQGLEFLIYFQGNSAPDKSGLPSDRFSAERTGGSVSTLTIQRTQQEDSAVYLCASSLRTGFNTEAFFGQGTRLTVV.

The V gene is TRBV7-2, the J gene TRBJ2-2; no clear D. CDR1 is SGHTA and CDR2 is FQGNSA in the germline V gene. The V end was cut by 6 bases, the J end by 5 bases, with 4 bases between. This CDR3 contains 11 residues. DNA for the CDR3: TGTGCCAGCAGAGGAACCGGGGAGCTGTTTTTT. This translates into CASRGTGELFF.

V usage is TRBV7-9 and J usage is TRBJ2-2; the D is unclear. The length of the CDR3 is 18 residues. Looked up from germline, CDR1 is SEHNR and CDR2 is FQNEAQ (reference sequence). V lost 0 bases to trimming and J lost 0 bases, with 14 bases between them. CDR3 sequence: CASSLAGKLGTNTGELFF. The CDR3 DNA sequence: TGTGCCAGCAGCTTAGCGGGGAAGCTAGGGACGAACACCGGGGAGCTGTTTTTT.

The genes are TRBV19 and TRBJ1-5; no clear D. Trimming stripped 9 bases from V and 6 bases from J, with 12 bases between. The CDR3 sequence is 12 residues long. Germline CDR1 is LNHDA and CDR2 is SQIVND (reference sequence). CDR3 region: CASGRVGQPQHF. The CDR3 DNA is TGTGCCAGCGGACGGGTTGGTCAGCCCCAGCATTTT. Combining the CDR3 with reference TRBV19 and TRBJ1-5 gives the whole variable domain DGGITQSPKYLFRKEGQNVTLSCEQNLNHDAMYWYRQDPGQGLRLIYYSQIVNDFQKGDIAEGYSVSREKKESFPLTVTSAQKNPTAFYLCASGRVGQPQHFGDGTRLSIL.

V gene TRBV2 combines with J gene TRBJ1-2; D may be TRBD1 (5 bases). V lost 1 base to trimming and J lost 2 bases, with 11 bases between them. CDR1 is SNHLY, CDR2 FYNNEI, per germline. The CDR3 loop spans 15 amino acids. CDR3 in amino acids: CASSEGPGRNYGYTF. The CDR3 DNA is TGTGCCAGCAGTGAAGGCCCGGGGCGCAACTATGGCTACACCTTC.

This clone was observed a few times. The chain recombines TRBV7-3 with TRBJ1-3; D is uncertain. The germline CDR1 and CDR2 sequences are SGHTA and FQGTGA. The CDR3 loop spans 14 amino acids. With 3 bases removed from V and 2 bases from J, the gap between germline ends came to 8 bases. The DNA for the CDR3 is TGTGCCAGCAGCTTGACAACCGCTGGAAACACCATATATTTT. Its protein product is CASSLTTAGNTIYF.

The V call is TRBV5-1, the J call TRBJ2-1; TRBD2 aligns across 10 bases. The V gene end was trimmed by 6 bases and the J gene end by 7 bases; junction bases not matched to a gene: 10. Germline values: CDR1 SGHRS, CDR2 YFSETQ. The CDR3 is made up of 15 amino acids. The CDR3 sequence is CASTSGGARLNEQFF. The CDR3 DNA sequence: TGCGCCAGCACCAGCGGGGGGGCCAGGTTGAATGAGCAGTTCTTC.

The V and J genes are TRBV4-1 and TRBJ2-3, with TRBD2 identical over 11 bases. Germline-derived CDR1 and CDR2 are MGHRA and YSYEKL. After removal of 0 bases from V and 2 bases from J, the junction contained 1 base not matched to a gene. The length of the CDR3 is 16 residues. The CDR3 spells CASSQELAGATDTQYF. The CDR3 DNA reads TGCGCCAGCAGCCAAGAACTAGCGGGGGCCACAGATACGCAGTATTTT.

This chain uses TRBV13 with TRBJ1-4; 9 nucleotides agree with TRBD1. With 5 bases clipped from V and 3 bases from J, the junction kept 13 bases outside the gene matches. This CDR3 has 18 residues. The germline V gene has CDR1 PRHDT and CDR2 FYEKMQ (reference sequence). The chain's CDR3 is CASSDKQGALLPNEKLFF. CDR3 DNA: TGTGCCAGCAGCGACAAACAGGGGGCCCTACTCCCTAATGAAAAACTGTTTTTT.

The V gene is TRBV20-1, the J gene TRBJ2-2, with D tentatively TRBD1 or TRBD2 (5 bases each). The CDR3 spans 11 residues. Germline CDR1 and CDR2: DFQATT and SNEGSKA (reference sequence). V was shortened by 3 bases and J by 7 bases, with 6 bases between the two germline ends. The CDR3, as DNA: TGCAGTGCTAGGGGGGACGGGGAGCTGTTTTTT. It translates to CSARGDGELFF.

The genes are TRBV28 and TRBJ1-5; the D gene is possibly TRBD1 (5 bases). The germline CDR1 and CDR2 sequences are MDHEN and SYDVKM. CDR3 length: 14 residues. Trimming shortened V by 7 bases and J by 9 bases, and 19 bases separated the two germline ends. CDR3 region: CASTQLVGGRPQHF. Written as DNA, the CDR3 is TGTGCCAGCACCCAACTAGTGGGGGGACGGCCCCAGCATTTT.

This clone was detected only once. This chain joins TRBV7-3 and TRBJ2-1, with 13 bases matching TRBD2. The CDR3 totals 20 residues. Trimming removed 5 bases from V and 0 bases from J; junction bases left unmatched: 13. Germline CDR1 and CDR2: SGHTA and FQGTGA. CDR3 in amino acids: CASSQRTSGGLYRSYNEQFF. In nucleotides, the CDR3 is TGTGCCAGCAGCCAGCGGACTAGCGGGGGCCTATACCGCTCCTACAATGAGCAGTTCTTC. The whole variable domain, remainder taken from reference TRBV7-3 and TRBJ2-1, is GAGVSQTPSNKVTEKGKYVELRCDPISGHTALYWYRQSLGQGPEFLIYFQGTGAADDSGLPNDRFFAVRPEGSVSTLKIQRTERGDSAVYLCASSQRTSGGLYRSYNEQFFGPGTRLTVL.

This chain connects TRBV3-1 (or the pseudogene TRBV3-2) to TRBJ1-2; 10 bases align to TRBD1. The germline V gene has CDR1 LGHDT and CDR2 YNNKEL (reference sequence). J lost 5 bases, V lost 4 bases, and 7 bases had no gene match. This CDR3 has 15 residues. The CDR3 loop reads CASSPGTGALYGYTF. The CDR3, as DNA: TGTGCCAGCAGCCCTGGGACAGGGGCCTTGTATGGCTACACCTTC.